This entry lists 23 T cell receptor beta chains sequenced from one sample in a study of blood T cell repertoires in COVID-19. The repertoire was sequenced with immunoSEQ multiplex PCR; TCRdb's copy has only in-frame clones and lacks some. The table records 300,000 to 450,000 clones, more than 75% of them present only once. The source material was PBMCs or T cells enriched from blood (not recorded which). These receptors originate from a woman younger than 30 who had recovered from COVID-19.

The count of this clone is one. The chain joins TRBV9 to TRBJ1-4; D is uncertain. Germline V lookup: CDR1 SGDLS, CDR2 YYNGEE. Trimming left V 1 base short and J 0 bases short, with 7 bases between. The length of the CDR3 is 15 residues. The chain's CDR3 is CASSVTSATNEKLFF. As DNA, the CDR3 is TGTGCCAGCAGCGTAACTAGCGCAACTAATGAAAAACTGTTTTTT.

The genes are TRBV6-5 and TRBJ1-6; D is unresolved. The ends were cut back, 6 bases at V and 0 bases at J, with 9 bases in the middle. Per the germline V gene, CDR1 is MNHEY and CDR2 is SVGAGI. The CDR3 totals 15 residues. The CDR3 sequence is CASSQFYSYNSPLHF. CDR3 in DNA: TGTGCCAGCAGCCAATTCTACTCCTATAATTCACCCCTCCACTTT.

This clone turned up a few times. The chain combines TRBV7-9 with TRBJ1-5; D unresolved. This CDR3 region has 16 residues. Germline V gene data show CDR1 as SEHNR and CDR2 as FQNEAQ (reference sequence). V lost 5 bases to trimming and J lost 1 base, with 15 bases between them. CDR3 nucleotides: TGTGCCAGCAGCCCATCGATGGGGAGAAGCAATCAGCCCCAGCATTTT. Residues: CASSPSMGRSNQPQHF.

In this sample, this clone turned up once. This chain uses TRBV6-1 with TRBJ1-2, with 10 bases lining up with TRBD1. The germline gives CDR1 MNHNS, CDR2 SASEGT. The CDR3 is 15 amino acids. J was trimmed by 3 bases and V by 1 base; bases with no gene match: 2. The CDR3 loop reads CASSEETGGDYGYTF. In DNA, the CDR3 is TGTGCCAGCAGTGAAGAGACAGGGGGCGACTATGGCTACACCTTC.

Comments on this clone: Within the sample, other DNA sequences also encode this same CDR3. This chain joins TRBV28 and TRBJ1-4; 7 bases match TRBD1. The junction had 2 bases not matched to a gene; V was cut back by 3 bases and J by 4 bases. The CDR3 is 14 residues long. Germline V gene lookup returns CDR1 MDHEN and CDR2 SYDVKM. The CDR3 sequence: CASSFRQGNEKLFF. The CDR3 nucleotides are TGTGCCAGCAGTTTCAGACAGGGTAATGAAAAACTGTTTTTT.

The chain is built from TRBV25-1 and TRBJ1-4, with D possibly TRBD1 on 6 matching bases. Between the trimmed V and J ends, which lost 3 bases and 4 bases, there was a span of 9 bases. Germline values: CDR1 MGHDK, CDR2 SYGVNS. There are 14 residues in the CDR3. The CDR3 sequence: CASSEDRFNEKLFF. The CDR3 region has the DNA TGTGCCAGCAGTGAGGACAGATTTAATGAAAAACTGTTTTTT.

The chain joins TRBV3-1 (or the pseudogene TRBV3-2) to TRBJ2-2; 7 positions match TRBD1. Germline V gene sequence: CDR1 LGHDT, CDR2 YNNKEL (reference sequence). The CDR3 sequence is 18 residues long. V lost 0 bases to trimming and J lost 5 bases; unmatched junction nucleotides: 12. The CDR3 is CASSQEHDRVYGTGELFF. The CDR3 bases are TGTGCCAGCAGCCAAGAACACGACAGGGTATATGGGACCGGGGAGCTGTTTTTT.

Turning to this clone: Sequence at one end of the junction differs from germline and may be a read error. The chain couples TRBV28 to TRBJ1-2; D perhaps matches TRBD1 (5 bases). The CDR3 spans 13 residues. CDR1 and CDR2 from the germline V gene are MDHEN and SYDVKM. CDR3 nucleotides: TGTGCCAGCAGTGCGGGGGAGAGGTTAGGGTACGCCTTC. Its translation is CASSAGERLGYAF.

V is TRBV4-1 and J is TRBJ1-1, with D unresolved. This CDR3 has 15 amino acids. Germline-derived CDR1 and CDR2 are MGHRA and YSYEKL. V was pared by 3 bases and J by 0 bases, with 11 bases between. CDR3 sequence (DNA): TGCGCCAGCAGCCACTTTTGGGGAGTGAACACTGAAGCTTTCTTT. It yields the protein CASSHFWGVNTEAFF.

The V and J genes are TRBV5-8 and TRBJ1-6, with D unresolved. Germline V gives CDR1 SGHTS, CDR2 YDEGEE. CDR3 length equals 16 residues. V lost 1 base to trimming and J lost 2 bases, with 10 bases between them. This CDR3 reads CASSLHPRPYNSPLHF. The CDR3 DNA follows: TGTGCCAGCAGCTTGCATCCGAGGCCCTATAATTCACCCCTCCACTTT.

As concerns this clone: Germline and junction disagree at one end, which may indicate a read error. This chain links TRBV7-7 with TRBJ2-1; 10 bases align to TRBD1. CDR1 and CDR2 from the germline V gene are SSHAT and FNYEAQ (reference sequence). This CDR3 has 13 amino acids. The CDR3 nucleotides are TGTGCTAGCAGTCCGACAGGGGGCAGTGAGCAGTTCTTC. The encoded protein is CASSPTGGSEQFF.

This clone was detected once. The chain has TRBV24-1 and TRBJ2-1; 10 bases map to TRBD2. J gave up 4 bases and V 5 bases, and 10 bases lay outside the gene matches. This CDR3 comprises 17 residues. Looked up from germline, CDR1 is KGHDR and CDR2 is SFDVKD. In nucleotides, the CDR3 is TGTGCCACCAGTGCAACAGCTAGCGGGGGCCATTACAATGAGCAGTTCTTC. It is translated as CATSATASGGHYNEQFF.

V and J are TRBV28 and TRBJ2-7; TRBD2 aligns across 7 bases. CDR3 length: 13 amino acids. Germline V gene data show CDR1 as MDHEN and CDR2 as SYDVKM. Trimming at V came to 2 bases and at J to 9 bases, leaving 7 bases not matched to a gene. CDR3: CASSLGLAEGQYF. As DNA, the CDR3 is TGTGCCAGCAGTTTAGGGCTAGCGGAGGGGCAGTACTTC.

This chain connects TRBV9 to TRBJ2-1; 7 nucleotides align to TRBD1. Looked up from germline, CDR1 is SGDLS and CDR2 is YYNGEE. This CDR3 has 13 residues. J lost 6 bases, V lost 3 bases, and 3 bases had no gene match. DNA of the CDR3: TGTGCCAGCAGCGCCCGGACAGGCAATGAGCAGTTCTTC. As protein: CASSARTGNEQFF.

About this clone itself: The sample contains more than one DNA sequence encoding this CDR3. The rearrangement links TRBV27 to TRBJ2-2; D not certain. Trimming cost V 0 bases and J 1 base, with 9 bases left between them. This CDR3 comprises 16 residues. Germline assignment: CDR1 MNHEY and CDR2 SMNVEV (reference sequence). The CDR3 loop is CASSLSLAGNTGELFF. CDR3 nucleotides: TGTGCCAGCAGTTTATCGTTAGCCGGGAACACCGGGGAGCTGTTTTTT.

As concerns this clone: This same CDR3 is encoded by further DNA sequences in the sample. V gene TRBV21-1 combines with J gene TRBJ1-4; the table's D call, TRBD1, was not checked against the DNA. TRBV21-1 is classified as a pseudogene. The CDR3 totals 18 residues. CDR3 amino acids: CASSIRDSLFATNEKLFF. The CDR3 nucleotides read TGTGCCAGCAGCATACGGGACAGCCTATTTGCAACTAATGAAAAACTGTTTTTT.

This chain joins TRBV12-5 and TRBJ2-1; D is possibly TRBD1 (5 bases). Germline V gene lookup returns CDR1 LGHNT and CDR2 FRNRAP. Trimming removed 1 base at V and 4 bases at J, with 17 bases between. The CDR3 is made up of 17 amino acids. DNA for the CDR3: TGTGCTAGTGGTTTGGAGAGATTAGCTAGGGGATACAATGAGCAGTTCTTC. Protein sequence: CASGLERLARGYNEQFF.

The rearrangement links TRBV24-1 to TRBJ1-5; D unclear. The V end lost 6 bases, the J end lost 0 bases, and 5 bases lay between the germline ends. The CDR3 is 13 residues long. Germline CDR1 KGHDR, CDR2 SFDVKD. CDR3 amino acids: CATSINSNQPQHF. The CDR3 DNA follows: TGTGCCACCAGTATAAATAGCAATCAGCCCCAGCATTTT.

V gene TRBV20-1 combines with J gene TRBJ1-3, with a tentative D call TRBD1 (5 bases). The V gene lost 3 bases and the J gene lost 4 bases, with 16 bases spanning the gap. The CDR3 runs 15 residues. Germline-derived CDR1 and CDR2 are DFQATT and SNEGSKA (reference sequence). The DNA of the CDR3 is TGCAGTGCTAGTGCCCGGGGGGGTTCGGGAAACACCATATATTTT. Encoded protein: CSASARGGSGNTIYF.

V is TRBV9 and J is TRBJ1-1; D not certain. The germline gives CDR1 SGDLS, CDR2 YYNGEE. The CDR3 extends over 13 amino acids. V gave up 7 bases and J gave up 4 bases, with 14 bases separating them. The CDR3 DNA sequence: TGTGCCAGCGGCCCTGGGAGCTTCACTGAAGCTTTCTTT. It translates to CASGPGSFTEAFF.

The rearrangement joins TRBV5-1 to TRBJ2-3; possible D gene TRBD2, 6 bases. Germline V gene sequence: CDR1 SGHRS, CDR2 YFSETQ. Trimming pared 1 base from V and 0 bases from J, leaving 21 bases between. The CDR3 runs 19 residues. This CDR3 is CASSLTPARGGESTDTQYF. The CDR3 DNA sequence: TGCGCCAGCAGCTTGACCCCAGCGAGGGGCGGGGAAAGCACAGATACGCAGTATTTT.

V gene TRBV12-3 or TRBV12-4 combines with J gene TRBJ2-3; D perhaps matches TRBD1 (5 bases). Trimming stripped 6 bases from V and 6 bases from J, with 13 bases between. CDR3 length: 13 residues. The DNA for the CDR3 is TGTGCCAGCAGAATTGCAGGGTCTGATACGCAGTATTTT. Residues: CASRIAGSDTQYF.

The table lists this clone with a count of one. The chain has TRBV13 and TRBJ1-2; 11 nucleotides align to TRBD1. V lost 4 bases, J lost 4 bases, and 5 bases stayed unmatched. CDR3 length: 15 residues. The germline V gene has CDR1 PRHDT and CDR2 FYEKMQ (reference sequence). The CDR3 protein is CASSSWTGGLYGYTF. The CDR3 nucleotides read TGTGCCAGCAGCTCTTGGACAGGGGGCCTCTATGGCTACACCTTC.